A single sample is the source of the 32 T cell receptor beta chains below, sequenced in a study of blood T cells in healthy people across ages. A sample-barcoded 5' primer and a J-beta primer mix were used in a second PCR of roughly 7 to 11 cycles. TCRdb fed the 5' RACE reads into MiXCR, producing one record per CDR3 protein. Here the sample spans approximately 820,000 distinct CDR3 sequences, 44% being singletons. The sample taken for sequencing was blood. These receptors all stem from a man aged 60 to 69 in good health.

The chain uses TRBV7-2 and TRBJ2-5; 7 bases are shared with TRBD2. The CDR3 sequence is 16 residues long. Germline CDR1 reads SGHTA; CDR2 reads FQGNSA. The junction had 7 bases not matched to a gene; V was cut back by 1 base and J by 2 bases. The CDR3: CASSLGGWGLQETQYF. The CDR3 DNA reads as TGTGCCAGCAGCTTAGGAGGTTGGGGACTACAAGAGACCCAGTACTTC.

The chain joins TRBV7-9 to TRBJ2-3; no definite D call. This CDR3 is built from 15 residues. CDR1 SEHNR and CDR2 FQNEAQ come from the germline V gene (reference sequence). V lost 5 bases and J lost 0, with 12 bases in between. CDR3 coding DNA: TGTGCCAGCAGCCCTCGGCCCTCTAGCACAGATACGCAGTATTTT. Its translation is CASSPRPSSTDTQYF.

The rearrangement uses TRBV20-1 and TRBJ2-7; 7 nucleotides line up with TRBD1. Germline V gene lookup returns CDR1 DFQATT and CDR2 SNEGSKA (reference sequence). The junction had 7 bases not matched to a gene; V was cut back by 5 bases and J by 0 bases. CDR3 length: 14 amino acids. Here the CDR3 reads CSAEVGTVSYEQYF. DNA for the CDR3: TGCAGTGCTGAAGTCGGGACAGTCTCCTACGAGCAGTACTTC.

This chain connects TRBV15 to TRBJ2-4; 8 positions match TRBD1. Gene TRBJ2-7 matches the end of the DNA better, so the J call may be wrong. The CDR3 contains 16 residues. Germline V gives CDR1 LNHNV, CDR2 YYDKDF (reference sequence). CDR3: CATSTSGGRDSYEQYF. In nucleotides, the CDR3 is TGTGCCACCAGCACTTCAGGGGGCAGGGATTCCTACGAGCAGTACTTC.

This clonotype came up a few times. The chain couples TRBV5-1 to TRBJ1-1; D is possibly TRBD1 (5 bases). V gave up 4 bases and J gave up 3 bases, with 13 bases separating them. Germline V gene lookup returns CDR1 SGHRS and CDR2 YFSETQ. This CDR3 has 14 residues. This CDR3 reads CASSRDLEDTEAFF. DNA of the CDR3: TGCGCCAGCAGCAGGGACCTCGAGGACACTGAAGCTTTCTTT.

This clonotype was observed a handful of times. This chain links TRBV20-1 with TRBJ2-7, with 8 nucleotides matching TRBD1. The junction had 16 bases not matched to a gene; V was cut back by 0 bases and J by 0 bases. Germline CDR1 and CDR2: DFQATT and SNEGSKA (reference sequence). The CDR3 is 19 residues long. The CDR3 coding sequence is TGCAGTGCTAGAGATCGAGGACAGGGATTGGGGGTCAGCTCCTACGAGCAGTACTTC. It encodes CSARDRGQGLGVSSYEQYF.

The chain uses TRBV9 and TRBJ1-4, with D unresolved. CDR3 length equals 8 residues. Germline V lookup: CDR1 SGDLS, CDR2 YYNGEE. V gave up 10 bases and J gave up 12 bases, with 7 bases separating them. CDR3 nucleotides: TGTGCCGAGAGTGAACTGTTTTTT. It is translated as CAESELFF.

In its sample, this clonotype was seen a few times. This rearrangement joins TRBV7-2 to TRBJ2-7; 8 nucleotides match TRBD1. With 2 bases clipped from V and 6 bases from J, the junction kept 9 bases outside the gene matches. This CDR3 has 15 amino acids. CDR1 is SGHTA, CDR2 FQGNSA, per germline. For the CDR3, the DNA is TGTGCCAGCAGCTTATCCGGGACAGGAGGGACCGAGCAGTACTTC. Protein: CASSLSGTGGTEQYF. Full variable domain (missing parts from reference TRBV7-2 and TRBJ2-7): GAGVSQSPSNKVTEKGKDVELRCDPISGHTALYWYRQSLGQGLEFLIYFQGNSAPDKSGLPSDRFSAERTGGSVSTLTIQRTQQEDSAVYLCASSLSGTGGTEQYFGPGTRLTVT.

The chain links TRBV9 to TRBJ2-1; D possibly corresponds to TRBD1 (6 bases). The DNA end is more similar to TRBJ2-7, so the J call may be wrong. The germline V gene has CDR1 SGDLS and CDR2 YYNGEE. The CDR3 loop spans 17 amino acids. The CDR3 here is CASSVYEGVSSYNEQYF. In nucleotides, the CDR3 is TGTGCCAGCAGCGTATATGAGGGGGTAAGCTCCTACAATGAGCAGTACTTC.

The gene calls are TRBV21-1 and TRBJ2-7. TRBV21-1 is marked as a pseudogene. The CDR3 extends over 14 amino acids. The DNA for the CDR3 is TGTGCCAGCAGCAAAGCGGGGGAATCCTACGAGCAGTACTTC. It translates to CASSKAGESYEQYF.

The chain combines TRBV7-3 with TRBJ1-1; D not certain. Germline CDR1 SGHTA, CDR2 FQGTGA. Deletions cut 0 bases from V and 1 base from J, with 9 bases between. The CDR3 is 15 amino acids. The CDR3 protein is CASSLTAVSNTEAFF. CDR3 bases: TGTGCCAGCAGCTTAACCGCGGTTTCGAACACTGAAGCTTTCTTT.

This chain joins TRBV6-2 or TRBV6-3 and TRBJ2-2, with TRBD2 identical over 7 bases. J lost 2 bases, V lost 4 bases, and 4 bases had no gene match. The CDR3 has 15 amino acids. Germline V lookup: CDR1 MNHEY, CDR2 SVGEGT. The CDR3 DNA reads as TGTGCCAGCAGTTCCCGGGACTACAACACCGGGGAGCTGTTTTTT. It translates to CASSSRDYNTGELFF.

V gene TRBV5-8 combines with J gene TRBJ2-3; 8 nucleotides match TRBD2. Germline values: CDR1 SGHTS, CDR2 YDEGEE. V trimming: 2 bases; J trimming: 14 bases; junction bases outside the gene matches: 13. The CDR3 covers 14 residues. CDR3 in DNA: TGTGCCAGCAGCTTCGGGACTAGGCTGAGGAGGCCGTATTTT. Amino acids: CASSFGTRLRRPYF.

This chain uses TRBV29-1 with TRBJ2-2; a possible D gene is TRBD1 (6 bases). The CDR3 consists of 14 residues. Germline assignment: CDR1 SQVTM and CDR2 ANQGSEA. Between the trimmed V and J ends, which lost 2 bases and 4 bases, there was a span of 11 bases. The CDR3 loop reads CSVESSRGTGELFF. Here the CDR3 DNA reads TGCAGCGTTGAAAGTTCCAGGGGCACCGGGGAGCTGTTTTTT.

The genes are TRBV9 and TRBJ2-3, with D perhaps assigned TRBD1 or TRBD2 (5 bases each). CDR1 is SGDLS, CDR2 YYNGEE, per germline. Trimming took off 3 bases at V and 5 bases at J, with 16 bases between the two ends. The CDR3 covers 15 residues. Here the CDR3 reads CASSAGLTVGDTQYF. Written as DNA, the CDR3 is TGTGCCAGCAGCGCGGGGCTTACCGTGGGAGATACGCAGTATTTT. The whole variable domain, remainder taken from reference TRBV9 and TRBJ2-3, is DSGVTQTPKHLITATGQRVTLRCSPRSGDLSVYWYQQSLDQGLQFLIQYYNGEERAKGNILERFSAQQFPDLHSELNLSSLELGDSALYFCASSAGLTVGDTQYFGPGTRLTVL.

CDR3 amino acids: CASSLGGSRTDSPLHF. The CDR3 DNA follows: TGTGCCAGCAGCTTAGGAGGGAGCAGGACGGATTCACCCCTCCACTTT. This sequence joins TRBV7-9 and TRBJ1-6; D remains ambiguous. Germline loops: CDR1 SEHNR, CDR2 FQNEAQ (reference sequence). CDR3 size: 16 residues. Trimming left V 1 base short and J 8 bases short, with 15 bases between.

This rearrangement joins TRBV9 to TRBJ2-1, with 11 bases identical to TRBD2. Germline V CDR1 and CDR2: SGDLS, YYNGEE. The CDR3 sequence is 14 residues long. The ends lost 5 bases at V and 4 bases at J; junction bases unmatched: 2. The chain's CDR3 is CASSIAGGYNEQFF. DNA for the CDR3: TGTGCCAGCAGTATAGCGGGGGGGTACAATGAGCAGTTCTTC.

This clonotype came up a few times. The chain recombines TRBV9 with TRBJ1-1; D gene uncertain. This CDR3 has 13 amino acids. Germline lookup yields CDR1 SGDLS and CDR2 YYNGEE. Trimming pared 1 base from V and 0 bases from J, leaving 4 bases between. CDR3 sequence: CASSVYMNTEAFF. The CDR3 coding sequence is TGTGCCAGCAGCGTATATATGAACACTGAAGCTTTCTTT. Supplemented by reference TRBV9 and TRBJ1-1, the full variable domain reads DSGVTQTPKHLITATGQRVTLRCSPRSGDLSVYWYQQSLDQGLQFLIQYYNGEERAKGNILERFSAQQFPDLHSELNLSSLELGDSALYFCASSVYMNTEAFFGQGTRLTVV.

This chain uses TRBV10-1 with TRBJ2-1, with 9 nucleotides matching TRBD2. V lost 7 bases, J lost 9 bases, and 7 bases stayed unmatched. CDR1 WNHNN and CDR2 SYGVQD come from the germline V gene (reference sequence). The CDR3 is made up of 13 amino acids. Written as DNA, the CDR3 is TGCGCCAGCAACGGCGGGGGGGCCCTTGAGCAGTTCTTC. Translation gives CASNGGGALEQFF.

This rearrangement joins TRBV7-2 to TRBJ2-4, with a tentative D call TRBD1 (5 bases). The CDR3 totals 15 residues. Between the trimmed V and J ends, which lost 7 bases and 0 bases, there was a span of 13 bases. The germline V gene has CDR1 SGHTA and CDR2 FQGNSA. The CDR3 nucleotides read TGTGCCAGCACCCCGTCGGACATAGCCAAAAACATTCAGTACTTC. As protein: CASTPSDIAKNIQYF. Full variable domain (rest looked up from reference TRBV7-2 and TRBJ2-4): GAGVSQSPSNKVTEKGKDVELRCDPISGHTALYWYRQSLGQGLEFLIYFQGNSAPDKSGLPSDRFSAERTGGSVSTLTIQRTQQEDSAVYLCASTPSDIAKNIQYFGAGTRLSVL.

This clonotype was counted between two and nine times. V and J are TRBV20-1 and TRBJ2-1; TRBD1 matches 8 bases. The CDR3 sequence is 14 residues long. Germline V gives CDR1 DFQATT, CDR2 SNEGSKA (reference sequence). V was pared by 5 bases and J by 5 bases, with 8 bases of the junction left unmatched. The CDR3 DNA reads as TGCAGTGCTCCTAGACAGGGGACTGACAATGAGCAGTTCTTC. Its protein is CSAPRQGTDNEQFF.

This clonotype was picked up a small number of times. J is TRBJ2-1 and V is TRBV15, with 12 bases fitting TRBD2. Looked up from germline, CDR1 is LNHNV and CDR2 is YYDKDF (reference sequence). This CDR3 spans 20 amino acids. The J segment lost 0 bases and the V segment lost 5 bases, leaving 14 bases of the junction unmatched. The chain's CDR3 is CATSPRVGLAGTSSYNEQFF. The CDR3, as DNA: TGTGCCACCAGCCCTCGGGTAGGACTAGCGGGGACGAGCTCCTACAATGAGCAGTTCTTC.

The genes are TRBV10-3 and TRBJ1-1, with 8 bases identical to TRBD1. Per the germline V gene, CDR1 is ENHRY and CDR2 is SYGVKD. The CDR3 runs 13 residues. The junction had 4 bases not matched to a gene; V was cut back by 10 bases and J by 0 bases. The CDR3 loop is CATGQGMNTEAFF. The CDR3 bases are TGTGCCACCGGACAGGGCATGAACACTGAAGCTTTCTTT.

This sequence joins TRBV7-9 and TRBJ1-1, with D tentatively TRBD1 (5 bases). The germline V gene has CDR1 SEHNR and CDR2 FQNEAQ (reference sequence). This CDR3 is 13 amino acids long. With 2 bases removed from V and 7 bases from J, the gap between germline ends came to 11 bases. In DNA, the CDR3 is TGTGCCAGCAGCTTAAGAGGGGATAATGAAGCTTTCTTT. It translates to CASSLRGDNEAFF.

The genes are TRBV20-1 and TRBJ2-3, with 8 bases that match TRBD1. This CDR3 has 16 amino acids. Losses at the gene ends were 0 bases for V and 1 base for J; bases not matched to a gene: 6. CDR1 and CDR2 (germline): DFQATT, SNEGSKA (reference sequence). Written as DNA, the CDR3 is TGCAGTGCTAGAGACTTGTTGGGACAGGGCACAGATACGCAGTATTTT. Translating it yields CSARDLLGQGTDTQYF.

This rearrangement joins TRBV6-1 to TRBJ2-1; 8 nucleotides match TRBD1. The ends lost 0 bases at V and 8 bases at J; junction bases unmatched: 9. The CDR3 covers 16 residues. The germline gives CDR1 MNHNS, CDR2 SASEGT. This chain's CDR3 is CASSEAGGQGADEQFF. In DNA form, the CDR3 reads TGTGCCAGCAGTGAAGCAGGTGGACAGGGCGCAGATGAGCAGTTCTTC.

The V call is TRBV9, the J call TRBJ1-1; D not certain. V was cut by 4 bases and J by 0 bases, with 13 bases left in between. Germline CDR1 reads SGDLS; CDR2 reads YYNGEE. This CDR3 is built from 15 residues. CDR3 amino acids: CASSPRLQMNTEAFF. In DNA, the CDR3 is TGTGCCAGCAGCCCCCGACTGCAAATGAACACTGAAGCTTTCTTT.

This clonotype has a handful of counts. This chain uses TRBV5-1 with TRBJ2-7; D might be TRBD1 or TRBD2, each matching 5 bases. Between the trimmed V and J ends, which lost 0 bases and 2 bases, there was a span of 15 bases. CDR3 length: 16 residues. Germline V lookup: CDR1 SGHRS, CDR2 YFSETQ. CDR3 protein: CASSLGGSFNPYEQYF. The CDR3 nucleotides read TGCGCCAGCAGCTTGGGGGGGAGTTTTAATCCCTACGAGCAGTACTTC.

V gene TRBV6-1 combines with J gene TRBJ2-1; D could derive from TRBD1 or TRBD2 (5 bases each). Between the trimmed V and J ends, which lost 7 bases and 5 bases, there was a span of 12 bases. The germline gives CDR1 MNHNS, CDR2 SASEGT. The length of the CDR3 is 13 residues. CDR3 in amino acids: CASTGTLNNEQFF. CDR3 bases: TGTGCCAGCACCGGGACCCTTAACAATGAGCAGTTCTTC.

This sequence joins TRBV7-9 and TRBJ2-2; D might be TRBD1 (5 bases). V was cut by 3 bases and J by 2 bases, with 10 bases left in between. CDR1 and CDR2 (germline): SEHNR, FQNEAQ (reference sequence). The CDR3 totals 15 residues. CDR3 protein: CASSLRTPNTGELFF. CDR3 nucleotide sequence: TGTGCCAGCAGCTTGAGGACACCAAACACCGGGGAGCTGTTTTTT.

This clonotype was seen a few times. This chain links TRBV20-1 with TRBJ2-1; TRBD2 might be the D (6 bases). V was cut by 3 bases and J by 7 bases, with 19 bases left in between. The CDR3 extends over 15 amino acids. Germline assignment: CDR1 DFQATT and CDR2 SNEGSKA (reference sequence). The CDR3 region is CSARTGGAALNEQFF. CDR3 DNA sequence: TGCAGTGCTAGGACGGGCGGGGCCGCGTTGAATGAGCAGTTCTTC.

J is TRBJ1-2 and V is TRBV7-3, with D unresolved. Trimming left V 0 bases short and J 7 bases short, with 6 bases between. This CDR3 has 12 residues. CDR1 and CDR2 (germline): SGHTA, FQGTGA. The CDR3 DNA sequence: TGTGCCAGCAGCTTAACGAGCTCTGGCTACACCTTC. The encoded protein is CASSLTSSGYTF.